Listed here are 19 T cell receptor beta chains from one sample, sequenced in a study of molecular identifiers for immune sequencing clone quantification. TCRdb redid the calling of the PCR reads with MiXCR, one entry per CDR3 protein. Among approximately 97,000 distinct CDR3 sequences listed, around 24% were seen once. Source material: naive CD8+ T cells from blood, with Jurkat cell RNA spiked in. Subset reported: FACS-sorted CD8+CD4-CCR7+CD45RA+ naive T cells. Receptors were obtained from a human donor in good health. Some libraries in this study had Jurkat cell RNA spiked in.

This clonotype showed up just a few times. At one boundary the junction diverges from the germline segment, which might be a read error. The chain is built from TRBV10-2 and TRBJ2-7; 10 nucleotides agree with TRBD1. Germline V gene data show CDR1 as WSHSY and CDR2 as SAAADI. This CDR3 has 14 residues. CDR3 amino acids: CASTETGGPAEQYF. Here the CDR3 DNA reads TGCGCCAGCACTGAGACAGGGGGCCCCGCCGAGCAGTACTTC.

Of note for this clonotype: This may be a read error: a much more frequent sequence differs by one nucleotide. The chain links TRBV20-1 to TRBJ1-5; D is ambiguous. The CDR3 totals 16 residues. Per the germline V gene, CDR1 is DFQATT and CDR2 is SNEGSKA (reference sequence). The CDR3 region has the DNA TGCAGTGCTAGGGTGGGGTTCGGTAATAGCAATCGGCCCCAGCATTTT. It is translated as CSARVGFGNSNRPQHF.

This clonotype was seen just once. The junction shows a germline mismatch at one end, possibly a read error. The chain is built from TRBV20-1 and TRBJ2-7, with unresolved D. The CDR3 loop spans 16 amino acids. Germline assignment: CDR1 DFQATT and CDR2 SNEGSKA (reference sequence). Written as DNA, the CDR3 is TGCAGTGCTAGAGATCTTAGTGGTGCCTTCTCCCACGAGCAGTACTTC. Translated, it gives CSARDLSGAFSHEQYF.

This clonotype was observed at least ten times. This sequence joins TRBV7-6 and TRBJ2-5, with TRBD1 matching 9 bases. The trim removed 4 bases at V and 1 base at J, leaving 7 bases unmatched. CDR1 is SGHVS, CDR2 FNYEAQ, per germline. This CDR3 is built from 16 residues. The CDR3 DNA reads TGTGCCAGCAGCTCCTGGACAGGGGTTGCCCAAGAGACCCAGTACTTC. As protein: CASSSWTGVAQETQYF.

This clonotype has at least ten counts. The chain carries TRBV28 and TRBJ1-5; TRBD1 aligns across 9 bases. The CDR3 length is 14 residues. Unmatched junction bases numbered 6, after V lost 5 bases and J lost 7 bases. Per the germline V gene, CDR1 is MDHEN and CDR2 is SYDVKM. The chain's CDR3 is CASSPWTGAQPQHF. The CDR3 region has the DNA TGTGCCAGCAGTCCATGGACAGGGGCACAGCCCCAGCATTTT.

This clonotype was counted many times. The V call is TRBV24-1, the J call TRBJ2-3; D unresolved. Germline V gene data show CDR1 as KGHDR and CDR2 as SFDVKD. V lost 2 bases to trimming and J lost 7 bases, with 12 bases between them. The CDR3 consists of 14 residues. The CDR3 nucleotides read TGTGCCACCAGTGATTCCATAGACCCTCATACGCAGTATTTT. It specifies CATSDSIDPHTQYF.

At least ten counts were recorded for this clonotype. The V gene is TRBV5-6, the J gene TRBJ2-7; possibly TRBD1 for D (5 bases). V lost 1 base and J lost 3, with 8 bases in between. The CDR3 has 13 residues. Germline lookup yields CDR1 SGHDT and CDR2 YYEEEE. CDR3 loop: CASSLTGFYEQYF. CDR3 coding DNA: TGTGCCAGCAGCTTGACAGGTTTCTACGAGCAGTACTTC.

Ten or more counts support this clonotype. The chain links TRBV4-3 to TRBJ2-1; TRBD1 matches at 9 bases. Germline CDR1 LGHNA, CDR2 YSLEER. This CDR3 contains 14 residues. Trimming took 5 bases from V and 10 from J; bases not matched to a gene: 9. The CDR3 region has the DNA TGCGCCAGCAGCGAACGGACCACAGGGGGCGAGCAGTTCTTC. Translation gives CASSERTTGGEQFF.

This clonotype was seen only a few times. CDR3 DNA sequence: TGTGCCAGCAGTTTTAGGGAGATCAGGCTGGACACTGAAGCTTTCTTT. This gives the protein CASSFREIRLDTEAFF. This chain uses TRBV27 with TRBJ1-1; D gene unclear. CDR3 length: 16 amino acids. Germline CDR1 MNHEY, CDR2 SMNVEV (reference sequence). V lost 3 bases to trimming and J lost 3 bases, with 17 bases between them.

The CDR3 DNA reads TGTGCCACCAGTGATCTTGGGAAAGATACGCAGTATTTT. It encodes CATSDLGKDTQYF. The chain has TRBV24-1 and TRBJ2-3; D unclear. CDR3 size: 13 residues. Germline assignment: CDR1 KGHDR and CDR2 SFDVKD. The V gene lost 3 bases and the J gene lost 5 bases, with 8 bases spanning the gap.

This clonotype was seen many times. This chain joins TRBV7-9 and TRBJ2-3; D unresolved. Trimming shortened V by 3 bases and J by 7 bases, and 11 bases separated the two germline ends. The CDR3 is made up of 13 amino acids. Germline loops: CDR1 SEHNR, CDR2 FQNEAQ (reference sequence). The CDR3 DNA reads TGTGCCAGCAGCTTTTCAGCCTCGAATACGCAGTATTTT. Translation: CASSFSASNTQYF. Variable domain in full (rest from reference TRBV7-9 and TRBJ2-3): DTGVSQNPRHKITKRGQNVTFRCDPISEHNRLYWYRQTLGQGPEFLTYFQNEAQLEKSRLLSDRFSAERPKGSFSTLEIQRTEQGDSAMYLCASSFSASNTQYFGPGTRLTVL.

This clonotype has a count of ten or more. The chain links TRBV6-2 or TRBV6-3 to TRBJ1-1, with 7 bases that match TRBD1. Germline values: CDR1 MNHEY, CDR2 SVGEGT. With 5 bases clipped from V and 11 bases from J, the junction kept 8 bases outside the gene matches. The CDR3 runs 12 residues. As DNA, the CDR3 is TGTGCCAGCAGTCCCCGGGACAGCACCGCTTTCTTT. Amino acid sequence: CASSPRDSTAFF.

This clonotype was picked up many times. CDR3 in DNA: TGCGCCAGCAGCCACAAACAGGGGCCCGGGAGCGAGCAGTACTTC. Residues: CASSHKQGPGSEQYF. The chain couples TRBV4-1 to TRBJ2-7; D is perhaps TRBD1 (7 bases). CDR1 is MGHRA, CDR2 YSYEKL, per germline. The ends were cut back, 3 bases at V and 6 bases at J, with 18 bases in the middle. The CDR3 spans 15 residues.

This clonotype was counted many times. The genes are TRBV6-2 or TRBV6-3 and TRBJ1-1; D is unresolved. With 9 bases removed from V and 0 bases from J, the gap between germline ends came to 8 bases. CDR1 is MNHEY, CDR2 SVGEGT, per germline. The CDR3 consists of 12 residues. Here the CDR3 DNA reads TGTGCCAGTTCGACGGTGAACACTGAAGCTTTCTTT. As protein: CASSTVNTEAFF.

This chain links TRBV5-6 with TRBJ1-2; D remains ambiguous. CDR3 length: 12 residues. The germline V gene has CDR1 SGHDT and CDR2 YYEEEE. The ends were cut back, 5 bases at V and 4 bases at J, with 9 bases in the middle. The CDR3 DNA is TGTGCCAGCAGTTCGGAAAGCTATGGCTACACCTTC. Translated: CASSSESYGYTF.

This clonotype was picked up many times. The genes are TRBV5-4 and TRBJ2-2; 10 bases fit TRBD1. J was trimmed by 6 bases and V by 7 bases; bases with no gene match: 12. Looked up from germline, CDR1 is SGHNT and CDR2 is YYREEE (reference sequence). This CDR3 comprises 16 residues. The chain's CDR3 is CASSPEGTGVAGELFF. In DNA, the CDR3 is TGTGCCAGCTCGCCGGAAGGGACAGGGGTCGCCGGGGAGCTGTTTTTT.

This chain links TRBV7-6 with TRBJ1-1; no clear D. V was clipped by 5 bases and J by 9 bases, with 16 bases between them. Germline V gene data show CDR1 as SGHVS and CDR2 as FNYEAQ. This CDR3 is built from 13 residues. The CDR3 DNA sequence: TGTGCCAGCAGCCCAGCGGCCGGCGGAAAAGCTTTCTTT. Translated, it gives CASSPAAGGKAFF.

The V and J genes are TRBV4-3 and TRBJ2-7, with 7 bases matching TRBD1. The V segment lost 4 bases and the J segment 4 bases; nucleotides outside the gene matches: 10. Germline lookup yields CDR1 LGHNA and CDR2 YSLEER. This CDR3 comprises 15 residues. The CDR3 reads CASSLSGTDPYEQYF. CDR3 nucleotide sequence: TGCGCCAGCAGCCTATCCGGGACAGATCCTTACGAGCAGTACTTC.

In its sample, this clonotype was seen once. This chain joins TRBV7-9 and TRBJ2-7; 9 bases are shared with TRBD2. This CDR3 contains 15 residues. Per the germline V gene, CDR1 is SEHNR and CDR2 is FQNEAQ (reference sequence). The V gene end was trimmed by 0 bases and the J gene end by 3 bases; junction bases not matched to a gene: 3. Here the CDR3 DNA reads TGTGCCAGCAGCTTAGCCGCTAGCGGGAACTACGAGCAGTACTTC. It translates to CASSLAASGNYEQYF.